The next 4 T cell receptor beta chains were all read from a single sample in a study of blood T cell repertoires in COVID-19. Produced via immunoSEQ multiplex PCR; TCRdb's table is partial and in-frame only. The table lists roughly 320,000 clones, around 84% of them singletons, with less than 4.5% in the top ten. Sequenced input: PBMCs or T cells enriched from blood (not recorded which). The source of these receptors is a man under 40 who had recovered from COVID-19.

The CDR3 sequence is CASSLGGYTDTQYF. Written as DNA, the CDR3 is TGTGCCAGCAGTCTAGGGGGTTACACAGATACGCAGTATTTT. The chain has TRBV6-5 and TRBJ2-3; D might be TRBD1 (6 bases). V was cut by 5 bases and J by 2 bases, with 11 bases left in between. Germline lookup yields CDR1 MNHEY and CDR2 SVGAGI. CDR3 length: 14 amino acids.

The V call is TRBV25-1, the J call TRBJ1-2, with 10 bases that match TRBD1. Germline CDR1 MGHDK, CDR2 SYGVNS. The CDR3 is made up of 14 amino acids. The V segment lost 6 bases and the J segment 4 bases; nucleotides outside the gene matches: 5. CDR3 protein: CASRGTGDSYGYTF. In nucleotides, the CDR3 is TGTGCCAGCAGGGGGACAGGGGATTCCTATGGCTACACCTTC.

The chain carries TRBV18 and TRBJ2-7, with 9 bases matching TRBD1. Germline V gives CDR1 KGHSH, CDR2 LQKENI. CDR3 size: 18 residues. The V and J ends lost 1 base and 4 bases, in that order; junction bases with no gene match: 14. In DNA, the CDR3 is TGTGCCAGCTCACCACGGTGGGGGACAGGGTCGATCGAGTACGAGCAGTACTTC. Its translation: CASSPRWGTGSIEYEQYF.

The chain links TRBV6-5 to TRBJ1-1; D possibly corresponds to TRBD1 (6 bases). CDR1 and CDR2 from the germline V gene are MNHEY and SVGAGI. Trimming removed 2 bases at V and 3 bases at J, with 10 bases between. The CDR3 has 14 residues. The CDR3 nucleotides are TGTGCCAGCAGTTACGACTACAGGGACACTGAAGCTTTCTTT. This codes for CASSYDYRDTEAFF.